This T cell receptor (beta chain) appears in the sequencing data of a study of cytomegalovirus exposure and HLA in healthy donors. General observations from the study: A list of approximately 160 TCR beta chains associated with cytomegalovirus was given. Reports described diagnosis of cytomegalovirus status by the classifier as highly specific and sensitive. In a later analysis, first-cohort TCR clusters were found to tend to co-occur in the 130 or so validation repertoires.

The CDR3 runs to 15 residues. Germline-derived CDR1 and CDR2 are MNHEY and SVGAGI. The J segment lost 3 bases and the V segment lost 7 bases, leaving 10 bases of the junction unmatched. As concerns this clone: The target antigen is unknown.

Some clones are missing from TCRdb's copy, which holds only in-frame ones; the method was immunoSEQ multiplex PCR. The table lists about 160,000 clones, roughly 80% of them singletons. The TCR was taken from a man in his thirties or forties in good health and CMV-seropositive. The sequenced material came from PBMCs. The chain links TRBV6-5 to TRBJ2-3, with TRBD2 matching 7 bases. CDR3 in amino acids: CASTTGGEGTDTQYF. In nucleotides, the CDR3 is TGTGCCAGCACGACTGGCGGGGAGGGTACAGATACGCAGTATTTT.